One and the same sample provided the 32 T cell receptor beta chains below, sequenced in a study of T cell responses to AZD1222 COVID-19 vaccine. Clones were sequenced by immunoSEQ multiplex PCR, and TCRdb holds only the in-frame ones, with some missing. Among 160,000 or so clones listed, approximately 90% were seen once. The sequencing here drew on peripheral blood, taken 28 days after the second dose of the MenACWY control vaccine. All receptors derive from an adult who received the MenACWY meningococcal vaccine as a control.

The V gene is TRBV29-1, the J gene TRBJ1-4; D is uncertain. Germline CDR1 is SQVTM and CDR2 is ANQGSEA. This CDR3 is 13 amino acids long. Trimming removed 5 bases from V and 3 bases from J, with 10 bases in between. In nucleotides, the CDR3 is TGCAGCGTTAGGGTGTTGCCTAATGAAAAACTGTTTTTT. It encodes CSVRVLPNEKLFF.

The CDR3, as DNA: TGCAGCGTCTCCGGCGAGCTAAGATTTGTGAACACTGAAGCTTTCTTT. This gives the protein CSVSGELRFVNTEAFF. This chain links TRBV29-1 with TRBJ1-1; D unresolved. Trimming left V 6 bases short and J 0 bases short, with 20 bases between. The germline CDR1 and CDR2 sequences are SQVTM and ANQGSEA. The CDR3 is made up of 16 amino acids.

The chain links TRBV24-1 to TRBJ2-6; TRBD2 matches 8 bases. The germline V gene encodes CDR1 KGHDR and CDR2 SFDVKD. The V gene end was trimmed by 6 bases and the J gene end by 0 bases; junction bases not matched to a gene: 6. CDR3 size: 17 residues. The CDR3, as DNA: TGTGCCACCAGTAGCGGGGGAGGAGGCTCTGGGGCCAACGTCCTGACTTTC. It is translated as CATSSGGGGSGANVLTF.

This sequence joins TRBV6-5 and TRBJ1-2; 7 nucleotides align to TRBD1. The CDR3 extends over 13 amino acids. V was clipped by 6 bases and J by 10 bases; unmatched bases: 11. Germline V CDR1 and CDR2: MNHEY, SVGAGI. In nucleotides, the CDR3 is TGTGCCAGCAGAGGTTTGAGACAGGGAGTCTACACCTTC. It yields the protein CASRGLRQGVYTF.

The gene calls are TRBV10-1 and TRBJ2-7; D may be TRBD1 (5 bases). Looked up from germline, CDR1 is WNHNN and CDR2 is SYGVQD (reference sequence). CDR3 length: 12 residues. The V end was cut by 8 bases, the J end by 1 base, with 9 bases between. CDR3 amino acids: CASGADSYEQYF. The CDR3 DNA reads TGCGCCAGCGGGGCAGATTCCTACGAGCAGTACTTC.

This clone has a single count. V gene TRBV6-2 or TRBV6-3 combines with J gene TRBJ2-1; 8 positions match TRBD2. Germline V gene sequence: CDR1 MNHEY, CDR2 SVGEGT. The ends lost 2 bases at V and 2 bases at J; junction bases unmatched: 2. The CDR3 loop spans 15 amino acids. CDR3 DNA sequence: TGTGCCAGCAGTTACCGACTAGCGCCCTACAATGAGCAGTTCTTC. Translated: CASSYRLAPYNEQFF.

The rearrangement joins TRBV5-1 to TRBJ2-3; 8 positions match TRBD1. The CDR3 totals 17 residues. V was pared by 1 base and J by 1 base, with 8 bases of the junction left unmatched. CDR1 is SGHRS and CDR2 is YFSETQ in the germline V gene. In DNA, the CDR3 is TGCGCCAGCAGCTTGAGGACAGGGCAAGGGGGCACAGATACGCAGTATTTT. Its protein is CASSLRTGQGGTDTQYF.

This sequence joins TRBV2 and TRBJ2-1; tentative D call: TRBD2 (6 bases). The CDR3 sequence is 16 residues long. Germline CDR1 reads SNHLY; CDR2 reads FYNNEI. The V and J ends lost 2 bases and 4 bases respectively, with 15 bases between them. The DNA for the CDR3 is TGTGCCAGCAGTGAACGTCCAGCGGAGGGGTACAATGAGCAGTTCTTC. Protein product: CASSERPAEGYNEQFF.

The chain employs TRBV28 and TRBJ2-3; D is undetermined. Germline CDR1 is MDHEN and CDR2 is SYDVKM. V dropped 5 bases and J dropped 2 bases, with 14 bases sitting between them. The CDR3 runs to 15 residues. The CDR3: CASSPLGRDTDTQYF. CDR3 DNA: TGTGCCAGCAGTCCCTTAGGTAGAGACACAGATACGCAGTATTTT.

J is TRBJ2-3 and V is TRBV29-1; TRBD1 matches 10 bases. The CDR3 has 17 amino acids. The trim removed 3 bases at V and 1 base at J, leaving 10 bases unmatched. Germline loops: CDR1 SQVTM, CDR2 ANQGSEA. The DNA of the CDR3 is TGCAGCGTTGAGCTTAACACCGGGACAGGGGGCACAGATACGCAGTATTTT. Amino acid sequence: CSVELNTGTGGTDTQYF.

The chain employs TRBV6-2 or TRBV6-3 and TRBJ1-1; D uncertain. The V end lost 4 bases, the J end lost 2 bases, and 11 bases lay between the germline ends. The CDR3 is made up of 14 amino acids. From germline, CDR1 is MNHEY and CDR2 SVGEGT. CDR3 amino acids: CASSFLGTNTEAFF. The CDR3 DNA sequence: TGTGCCAGCAGTTTTTTGGGCACAAACACTGAAGCTTTCTTT.

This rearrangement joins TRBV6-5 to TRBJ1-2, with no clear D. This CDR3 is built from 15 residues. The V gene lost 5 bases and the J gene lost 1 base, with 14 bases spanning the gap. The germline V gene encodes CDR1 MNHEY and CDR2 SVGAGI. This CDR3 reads CASSTYKKLNYGYTF. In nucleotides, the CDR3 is TGTGCCAGCAGTACGTACAAAAAACTTAACTATGGCTACACCTTC.

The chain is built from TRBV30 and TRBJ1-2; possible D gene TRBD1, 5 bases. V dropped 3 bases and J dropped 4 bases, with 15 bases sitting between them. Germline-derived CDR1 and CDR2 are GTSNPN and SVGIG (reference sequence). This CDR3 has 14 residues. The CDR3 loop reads CAWSPGGAGYGYTF. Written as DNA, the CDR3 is TGTGCCTGGAGCCCCGGAGGGGCGGGCTATGGCTACACCTTC.

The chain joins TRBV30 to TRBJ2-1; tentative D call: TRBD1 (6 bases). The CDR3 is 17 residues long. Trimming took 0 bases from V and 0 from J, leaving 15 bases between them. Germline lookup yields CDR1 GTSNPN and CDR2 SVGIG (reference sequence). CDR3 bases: TGTGCCTGGAGTGTATCCCACGACAGGAGCTCCTACAATGAGCAGTTCTTC. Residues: CAWSVSHDRSSYNEQFF.

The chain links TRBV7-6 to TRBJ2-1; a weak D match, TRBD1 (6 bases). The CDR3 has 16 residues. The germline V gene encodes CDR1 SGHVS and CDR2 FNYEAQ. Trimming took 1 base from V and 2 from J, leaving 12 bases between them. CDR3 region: CASSLGGRGAYNEQFF. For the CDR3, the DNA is TGTGCCAGCAGCTTAGGCGGCAGGGGAGCCTACAATGAGCAGTTCTTC.

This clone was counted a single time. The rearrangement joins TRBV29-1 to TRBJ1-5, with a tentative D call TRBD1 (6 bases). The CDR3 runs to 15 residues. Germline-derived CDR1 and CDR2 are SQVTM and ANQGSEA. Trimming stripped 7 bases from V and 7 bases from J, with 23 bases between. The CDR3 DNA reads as TGCAGCGGGCTAAACGGGGGGTCAGGGGAGCAGCCCCAGCATTTT. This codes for CSGLNGGSGEQPQHF.

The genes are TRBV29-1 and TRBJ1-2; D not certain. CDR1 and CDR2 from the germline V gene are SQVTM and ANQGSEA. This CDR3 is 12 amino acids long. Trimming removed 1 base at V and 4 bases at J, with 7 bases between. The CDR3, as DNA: TGCAGCGTTGAAGGTCTGACCTATGGCTACACCTTC. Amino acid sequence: CSVEGLTYGYTF.

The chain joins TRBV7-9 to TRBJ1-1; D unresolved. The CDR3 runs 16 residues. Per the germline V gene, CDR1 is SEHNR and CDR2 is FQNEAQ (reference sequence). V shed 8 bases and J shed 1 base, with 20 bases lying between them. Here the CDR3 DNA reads TGTGCCAGCTCCCTTAGAGTGGCTAATTCGAACACTGAAGCTTTCTTT. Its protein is CASSLRVANSNTEAFF.

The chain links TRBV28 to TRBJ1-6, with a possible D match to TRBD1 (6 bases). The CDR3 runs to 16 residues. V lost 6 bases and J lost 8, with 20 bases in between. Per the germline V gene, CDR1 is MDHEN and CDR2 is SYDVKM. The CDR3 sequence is CASSPQGYGLDSPLHF. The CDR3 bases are TGTGCCAGCAGCCCCCAGGGGTATGGACTTGATTCACCCCTCCACTTT.

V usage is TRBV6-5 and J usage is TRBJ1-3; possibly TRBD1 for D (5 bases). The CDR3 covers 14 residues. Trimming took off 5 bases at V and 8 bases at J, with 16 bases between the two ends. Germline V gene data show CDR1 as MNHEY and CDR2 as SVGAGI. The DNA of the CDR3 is TGTGCCAGCAGTCCTGGACGGTGGGGGGACACCATATATTTT. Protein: CASSPGRWGDTIYF.

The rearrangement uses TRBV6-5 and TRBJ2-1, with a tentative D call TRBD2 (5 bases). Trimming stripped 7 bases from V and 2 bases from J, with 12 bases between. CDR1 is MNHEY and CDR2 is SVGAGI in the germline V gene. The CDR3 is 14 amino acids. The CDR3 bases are TGTGCCAGCACTGGAGAGGGCACCTACAATGAGCAGTTCTTC. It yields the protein CASTGEGTYNEQFF.

The CDR3 loop is CASSLGLAISDTQYF. The CDR3 DNA sequence: TGTGCCAGCAGTTTAGGGCTAGCGATTTCAGATACGCAGTATTTT. The chain has TRBV28 and TRBJ2-3; tentatively, D is TRBD2 (6 bases). This CDR3 is built from 15 residues. CDR1 and CDR2 from the germline V gene are MDHEN and SYDVKM. Trimming took off 2 bases at V and 4 bases at J, with 13 bases between the two ends.

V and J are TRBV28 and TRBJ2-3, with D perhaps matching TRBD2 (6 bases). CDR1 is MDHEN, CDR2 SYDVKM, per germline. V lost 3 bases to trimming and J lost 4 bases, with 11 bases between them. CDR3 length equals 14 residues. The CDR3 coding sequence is TGTGCCAGCAGTTTTCGGGGGAGGCCAGATACGCAGTATTTT. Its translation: CASSFRGRPDTQYF.

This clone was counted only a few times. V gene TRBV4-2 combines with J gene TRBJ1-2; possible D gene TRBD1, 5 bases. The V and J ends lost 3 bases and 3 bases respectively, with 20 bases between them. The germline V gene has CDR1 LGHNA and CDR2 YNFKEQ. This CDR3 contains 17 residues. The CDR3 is CASSHRDLKRAYYGYTF. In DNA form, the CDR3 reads TGTGCCAGCAGCCACCGGGACCTAAAAAGGGCCTACTATGGCTACACCTTC.

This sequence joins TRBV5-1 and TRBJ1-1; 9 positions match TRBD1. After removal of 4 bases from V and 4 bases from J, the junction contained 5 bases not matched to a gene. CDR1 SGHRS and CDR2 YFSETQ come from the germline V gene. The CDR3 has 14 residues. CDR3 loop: CASSTETGGTEAFF. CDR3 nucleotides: TGCGCCAGCAGCACCGAGACAGGGGGCACTGAAGCTTTCTTT.

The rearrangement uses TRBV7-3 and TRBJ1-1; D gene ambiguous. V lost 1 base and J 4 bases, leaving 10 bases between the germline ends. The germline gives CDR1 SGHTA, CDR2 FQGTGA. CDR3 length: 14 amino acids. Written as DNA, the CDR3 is TGTGCCAGCAGCTTAATGGGTCCAGCCACTGAAGCTTTCTTT. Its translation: CASSLMGPATEAFF.

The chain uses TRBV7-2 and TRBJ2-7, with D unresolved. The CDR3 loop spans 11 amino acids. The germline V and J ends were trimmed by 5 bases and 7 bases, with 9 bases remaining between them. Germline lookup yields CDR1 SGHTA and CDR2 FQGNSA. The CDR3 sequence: CASSRESEQYF. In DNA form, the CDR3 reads TGTGCCAGCAGCCGCGAGAGTGAGCAGTACTTC. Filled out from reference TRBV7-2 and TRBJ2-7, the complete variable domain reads GAGVSQSPSNKVTEKGKDVELRCDPISGHTALYWYRQSLGQGLEFLIYFQGNSAPDKSGLPSDRFSAERTGGSVSTLTIQRTQQEDSAVYLCASSRESEQYFGPGTRLTVT.

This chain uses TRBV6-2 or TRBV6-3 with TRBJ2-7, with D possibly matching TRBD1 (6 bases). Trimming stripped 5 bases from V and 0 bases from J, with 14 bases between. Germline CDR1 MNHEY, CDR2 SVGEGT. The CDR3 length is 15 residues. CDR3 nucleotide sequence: TGTGCCAGCAGTCTGATACAGGGTAACTCCTACGAGCAGTACTTC. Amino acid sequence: CASSLIQGNSYEQYF.

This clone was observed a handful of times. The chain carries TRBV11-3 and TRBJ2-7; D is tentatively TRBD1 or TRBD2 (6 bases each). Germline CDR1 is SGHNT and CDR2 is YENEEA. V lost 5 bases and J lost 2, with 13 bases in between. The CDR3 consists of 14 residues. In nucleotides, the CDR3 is TGTGCCAGCAGCCCCGAGGGGGGTACCTACGAGCAGTACTTC. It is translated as CASSPEGGTYEQYF.

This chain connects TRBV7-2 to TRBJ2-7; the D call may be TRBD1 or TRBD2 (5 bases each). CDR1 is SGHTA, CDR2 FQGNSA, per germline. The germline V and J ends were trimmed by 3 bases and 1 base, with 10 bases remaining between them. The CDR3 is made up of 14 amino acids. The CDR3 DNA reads TGTGCCAGCAGCTTTAGGGACGGGTCCTACGAGCAGTACTTC. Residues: CASSFRDGSYEQYF.

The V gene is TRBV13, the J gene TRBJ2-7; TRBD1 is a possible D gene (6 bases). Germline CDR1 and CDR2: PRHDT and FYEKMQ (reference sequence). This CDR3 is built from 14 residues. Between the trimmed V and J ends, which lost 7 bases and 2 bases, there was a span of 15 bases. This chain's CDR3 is CASTLRDTAYEQYF. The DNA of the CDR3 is TGTGCCAGCACCCTCCGGGACACCGCCTACGAGCAGTACTTC.

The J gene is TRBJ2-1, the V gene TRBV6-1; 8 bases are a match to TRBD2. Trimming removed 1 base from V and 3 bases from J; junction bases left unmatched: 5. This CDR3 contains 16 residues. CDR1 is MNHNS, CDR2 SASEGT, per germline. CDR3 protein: CASSEDAGGLYNEQFF. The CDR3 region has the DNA TGTGCCAGCAGTGAAGACGCGGGAGGTCTCTACAATGAGCAGTTCTTC.